This T cell receptor beta chain originates from a study of cytomegalovirus exposure and HLA in healthy donors. Germline V gene lookup returns CDR1 MDHEN and CDR2 SYDVKM. CDR3 length equals 15 residues. Trimming took off 2 bases at V and 2 bases at J, with 9 bases between the two ends. Only one count was recorded for this clone. The antigen remains unidentified. Study conclusions and caveats: V- and J-gene trimming of TCR beta was linked (in a later analysis) to a missense DCLRE1C variant. An observed cluster of highly shared sequence variants was recorded as a likely sequencing artifact. A later analysis linked about 17,000 TCR beta sequences to HLA alleles at 0.05 false discovery rate. Further analysis, carried out later, found HLA-associated TCR beta chains more clonally expanded than equally common other chains.

Primers: 60 Vbeta forward and 13 Jbeta reverse. The protocol was immunoSEQ multiplex PCR, while the TCRdb copy is restricted to in-frame clones and leaves out a portion. The table has 150,000 to 200,000 clones, 80% to 90% seen once. The sample was PBMCs. The V gene is TRBV28, the J gene TRBJ2-2, with D possibly being TRBD2 (6 bases). This clonotype was obtained from a man in his late teens or twenties in good health and CMV-seropositive. CDR3 DNA: TGTGCCAGCAGTTTACTCGGGAGCAACACCGGGGAGCTGTTTTTT. It yields the protein CASSLLGSNTGELFF.